The table lists the clone carrying this T cell receptor beta chain with many counts. What it recognizes is unknown. Here immunoSEQ multiplex PCR was the method, and the copy in TCRdb shows in-frame clones only, minus some. There are around 35,000 clones in the sample, none observed a single time. The related graft donor's blood sample was taken on the day of bone marrow donation. The data derive from a study of T cells after posttransplantation cyclophosphamide. Between the trimmed V and J ends, which lost 3 bases and 8 bases, there was a span of 12 bases. In germline, CDR1 is SGHRS, CDR2 YFSETQ. This CDR3 has 13 amino acids. Notes on the study in general: Recipient CMV seropositivity and CMV reactivation strongly tracked TRB clonality. Blood and skin or GI T cell repertoires showed limited TRB overlap. Later post-transplant blood repertoires were often dominated by donor CD8+ memory clones.

This TCR derives from a man aged 25-45 years in good health and a related stem cell transplant donor. Sample: PBMCs. The V call is TRBV5-1, the J call TRBJ2-1, with D possibly matching TRBD2 (5 bases). CDR3 protein: CASSSRVGDEQFF. The DNA for the CDR3 is TGCGCCAGCAGCTCGAGGGTCGGCGATGAGCAGTTCTTC.